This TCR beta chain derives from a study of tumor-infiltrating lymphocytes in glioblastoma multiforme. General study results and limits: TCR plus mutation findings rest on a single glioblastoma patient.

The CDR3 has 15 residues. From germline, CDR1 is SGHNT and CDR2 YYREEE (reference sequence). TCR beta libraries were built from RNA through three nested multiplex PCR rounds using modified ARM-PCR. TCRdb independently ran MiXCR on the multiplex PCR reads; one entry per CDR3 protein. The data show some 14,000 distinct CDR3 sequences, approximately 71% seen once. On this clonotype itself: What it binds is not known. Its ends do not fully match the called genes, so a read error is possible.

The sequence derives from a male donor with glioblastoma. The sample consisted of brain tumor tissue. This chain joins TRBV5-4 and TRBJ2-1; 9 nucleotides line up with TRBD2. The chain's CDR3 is CTSRPKVAGVGEQFF. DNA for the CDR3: TGTACCAGCAGACCCAAGGTAGCGGGAGTGGGTGAGCAGTTCTTC.